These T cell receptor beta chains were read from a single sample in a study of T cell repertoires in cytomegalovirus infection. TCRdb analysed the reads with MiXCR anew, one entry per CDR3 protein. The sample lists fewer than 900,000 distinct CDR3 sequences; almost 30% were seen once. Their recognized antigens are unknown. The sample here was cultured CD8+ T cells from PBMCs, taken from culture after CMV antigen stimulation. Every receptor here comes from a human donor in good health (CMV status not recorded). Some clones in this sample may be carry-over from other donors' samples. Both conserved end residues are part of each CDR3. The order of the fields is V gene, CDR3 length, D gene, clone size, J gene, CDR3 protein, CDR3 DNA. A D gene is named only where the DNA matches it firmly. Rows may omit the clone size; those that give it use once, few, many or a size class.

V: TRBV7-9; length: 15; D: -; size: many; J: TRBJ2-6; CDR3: CASSPTFTGANVLTF; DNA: TGTGCCAGCAGCCCCACCTTCACTGGGGCCAACGTCCTGACTTTC
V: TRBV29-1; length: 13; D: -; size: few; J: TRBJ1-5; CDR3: CSVEEGLNQPQHF; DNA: TGCAGCGTTGAAGAGGGTTTAAATCAGCCCCAGCATTTT
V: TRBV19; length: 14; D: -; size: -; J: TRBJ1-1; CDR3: CASSAYDLNTEAFF; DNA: TGTGCCAGTAGTGCCTACGACCTGAACACTGAAGCTTTCTTT
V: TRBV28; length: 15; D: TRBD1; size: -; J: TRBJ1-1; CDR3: CASSLTGEGGTEAFF; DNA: TGTGCCAGCAGTCTCACAGGGGAAGGGGGCACTGAAGCTTTCTTT
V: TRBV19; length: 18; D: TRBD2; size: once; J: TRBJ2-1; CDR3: CASSIVLAGGRPYNEQFF; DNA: TGTGCCAGTAGTATAGTGCTAGCGGGGGGCCGACCCTACAATGAGCAGTTCTTC
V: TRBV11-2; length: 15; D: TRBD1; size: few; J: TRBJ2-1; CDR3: CASNEPGTGGNEQFF; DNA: TGTGCCAGCAACGAACCCGGGACAGGGGGCAATGAGCAGTTCTTC
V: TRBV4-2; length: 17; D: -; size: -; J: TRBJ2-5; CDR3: CASSQDTPLLGEETQYF; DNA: TGTGCCAGCAGCCAAGACACTCCTCTATTAGGGGAAGAGACCCAGTACTTC
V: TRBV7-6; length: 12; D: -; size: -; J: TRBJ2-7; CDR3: CASSSSRNEQYF; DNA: TGTGCCAGCAGCTCAAGCCGAAACGAGCAGTACTTC
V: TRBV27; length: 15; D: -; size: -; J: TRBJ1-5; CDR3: CASSLMAVGNQPQHF; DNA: TGTGCCAGCAGTTTAATGGCCGTGGGCAATCAGCCCCAGCATTTT
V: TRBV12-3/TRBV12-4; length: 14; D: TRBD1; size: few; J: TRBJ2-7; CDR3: CASSFRDRVYEQYF; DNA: TGTGCCAGCAGTTTCCGGGACAGGGTTTACGAGCAGTACTTC
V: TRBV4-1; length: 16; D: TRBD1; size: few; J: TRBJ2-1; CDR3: CASSRAGTGVEHEQFF; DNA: TGCGCCAGCAGCCGGGCCGGGACAGGGGTTGAGCATGAGCAGTTCTTC
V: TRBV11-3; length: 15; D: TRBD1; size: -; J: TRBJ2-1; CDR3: CASSLGGQLGWEQFF; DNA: TGTGCCAGCAGCTTAGGGGGACAGCTGGGGTGGGAGCAGTTCTTC
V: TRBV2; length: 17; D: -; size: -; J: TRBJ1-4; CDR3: CASSEDRSDATNEKLFF; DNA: TGTGCCAGCAGTGAAGACAGATCCGATGCAACTAATGAAAAACTGTTTTTT
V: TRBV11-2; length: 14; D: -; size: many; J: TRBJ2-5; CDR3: CASSLPGRKETQYF; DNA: TGTGCCAGCAGCTTACCGGGAAGAAAGGAGACCCAGTACTTC
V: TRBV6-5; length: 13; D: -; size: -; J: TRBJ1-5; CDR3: CASSLGSSQPQHF; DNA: TGTGCCAGCAGTCTAGGATCAAGTCAGCCCCAGCATTTT
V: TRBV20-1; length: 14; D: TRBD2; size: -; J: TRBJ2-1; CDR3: CSASSGGSSNEQFF; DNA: TGCAGTGCCTCGAGCGGGGGGTCCTCCAATGAGCAGTTCTTC
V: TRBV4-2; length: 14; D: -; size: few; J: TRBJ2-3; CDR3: CASSRTLSTDTQYF; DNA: TGTGCCAGCAGCCGGACCCTAAGCACAGATACGCAGTATTTT
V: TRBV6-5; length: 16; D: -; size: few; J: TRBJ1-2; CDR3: CASSYSDLTGQYGYTF; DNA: TGTGCCAGCAGTTACTCAGACCTCACTGGGCAATATGGCTACACCTTC
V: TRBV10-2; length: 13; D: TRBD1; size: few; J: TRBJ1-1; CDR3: CASSESTGFEAFF; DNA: TGCGCCAGCAGTGAGTCGACAGGGTTTGAAGCTTTCTTT
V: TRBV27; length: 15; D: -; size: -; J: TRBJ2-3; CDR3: CASSFGTLGADTQYF; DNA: TGTGCCAGCAGTTTCGGGACTCTCGGGGCAGATACGCAGTATTTT
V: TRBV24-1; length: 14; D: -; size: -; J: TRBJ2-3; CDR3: CATSDLLAPDTQYF; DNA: TGTGCCACCAGTGATTTACTAGCCCCAGATACGCAGTATTTT
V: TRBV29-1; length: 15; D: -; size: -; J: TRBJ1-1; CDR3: CSVEVREAMNTEAFF; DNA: TGCAGCGTTGAGGTGAGGGAAGCCATGAACACTGAAGCTTTCTTT
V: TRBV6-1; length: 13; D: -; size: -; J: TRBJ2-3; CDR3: CASAVASTDTQYF; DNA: TGTGCCAGCGCAGTGGCGAGCACAGATACGCAGTATTTT
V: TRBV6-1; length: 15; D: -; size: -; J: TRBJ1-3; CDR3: CASSPPGDPGNTIYF; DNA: TGTGCCAGCAGCCCCCCAGGGGATCCAGGAAACACCATATATTTT
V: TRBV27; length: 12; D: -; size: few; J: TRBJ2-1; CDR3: CASGEGADEQFF; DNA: TGTGCCAGCGGGGAGGGGGCCGATGAGCAGTTCTTC
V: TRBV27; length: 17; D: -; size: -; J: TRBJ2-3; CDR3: CASSFQGSGGGTDTQYF; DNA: TGTGCCAGCAGTTTCCAAGGGTCCGGTGGGGGAACAGATACGCAGTATTTT
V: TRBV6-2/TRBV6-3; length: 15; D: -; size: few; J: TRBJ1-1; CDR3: CASSKDRSMNTEAFF; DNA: TGTGCCAGCAGTAAGGACAGATCCATGAACACTGAAGCTTTCTTT
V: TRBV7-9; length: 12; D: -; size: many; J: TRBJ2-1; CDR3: CASSSGLTEQFF; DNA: TGTGCCAGCAGCTCCGGACTTACAGAGCAGTTCTTC
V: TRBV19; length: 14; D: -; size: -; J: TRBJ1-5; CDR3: CASSNRDTNQPQHF; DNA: TGTGCCAGTAGCAACCGGGACACCAATCAGCCCCAGCATTTT
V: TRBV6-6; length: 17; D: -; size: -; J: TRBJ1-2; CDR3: CASSYSIMSRPNYGYTF; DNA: TGTGCCAGCAGTTACTCGATAATGTCCAGGCCTAACTATGGCTACACCTTC
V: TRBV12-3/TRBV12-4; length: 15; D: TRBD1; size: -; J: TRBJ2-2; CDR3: CASSFRDRNTGELFF; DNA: TGTGCCAGCAGTTTCCGGGACAGGAACACCGGGGAGCTGTTTTTT
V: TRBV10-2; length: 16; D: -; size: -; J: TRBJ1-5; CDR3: CASRAGASGPNQPQHF; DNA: TGCGCCAGCAGAGCGGGGGCGTCGGGGCCAAATCAGCCCCAGCATTTT
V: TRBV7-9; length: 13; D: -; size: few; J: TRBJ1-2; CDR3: CASSVGRIYGYTF; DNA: TGTGCCAGCAGCGTGGGACGGATCTATGGCTACACCTTC
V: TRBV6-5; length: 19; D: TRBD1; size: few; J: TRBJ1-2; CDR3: CASSYPPIRNRGIGYGYTF; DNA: TGTGCCAGCAGTTACCCCCCAATAAGGAACAGGGGAATTGGCTATGGCTACACCTTC
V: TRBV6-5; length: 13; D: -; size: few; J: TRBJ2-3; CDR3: CASTFRGTDTQYF; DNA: TGTGCCAGCACCTTTCGGGGCACAGATACGCAGTATTTT
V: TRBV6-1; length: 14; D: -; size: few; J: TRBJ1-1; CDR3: CASSVQGYNTEAFF; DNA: TGTGCCAGTTCCGTACAGGGATACAACACTGAAGCTTTCTTT
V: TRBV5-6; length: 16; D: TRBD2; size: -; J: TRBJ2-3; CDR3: CASSSSSGGAPDTQYF; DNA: TGTGCCAGCAGCTCTTCTAGCGGGGGGGCCCCAGATACGCAGTATTTT
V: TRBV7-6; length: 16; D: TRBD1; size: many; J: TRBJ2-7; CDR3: CASSLEAGQAAYEQYF; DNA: TGTGCCAGCAGCTTAGAGGCGGGACAGGCAGCCTACGAGCAGTACTTC
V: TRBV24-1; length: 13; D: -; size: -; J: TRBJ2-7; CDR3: CATSDKSSGEQYF; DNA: TGTGCCACCAGTGATAAATCCTCCGGCGAGCAGTACTTC
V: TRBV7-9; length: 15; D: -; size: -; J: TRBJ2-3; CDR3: CASSLAITSTDTQYF; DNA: TGTGCCAGCAGCTTAGCGATCACTAGCACAGATACGCAGTATTTT
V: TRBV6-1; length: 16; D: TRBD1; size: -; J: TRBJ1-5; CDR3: CASSVRTGKESQPQHF; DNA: TGTGCCAGCAGTGTACGGACAGGTAAAGAGAGTCAGCCCCAGCATTTT
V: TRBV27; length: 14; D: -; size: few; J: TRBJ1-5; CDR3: CASWGFGDNQPQHF; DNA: TGTGCCAGCTGGGGTTTTGGTGACAATCAGCCCCAGCATTTT
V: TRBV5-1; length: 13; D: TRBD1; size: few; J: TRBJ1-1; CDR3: CASRLGQAPEAFF; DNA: TGCGCCAGCAGACTCGGACAGGCACCTGAAGCTTTCTTT
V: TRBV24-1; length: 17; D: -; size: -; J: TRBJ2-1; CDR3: CATSDPLTGSSYNEQFF; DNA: TGTGCCACCAGTGATCCCTTGACGGGGAGCTCCTACAATGAGCAGTTCTTC
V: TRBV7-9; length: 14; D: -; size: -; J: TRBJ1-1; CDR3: CASSWGGANTEAFF; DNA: TGTGCCAGCAGCTGGGGTGGTGCGAACACTGAAGCTTTCTTT
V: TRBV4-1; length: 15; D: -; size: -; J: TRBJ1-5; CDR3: CASSLREGLDQPQHF; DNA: TGCGCCAGCAGCCTTAGGGAGGGGTTAGATCAGCCCCAGCATTTT
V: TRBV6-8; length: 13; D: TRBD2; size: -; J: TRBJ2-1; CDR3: CASRASGTTQQFF; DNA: TGTGCCAGCAGAGCTTCCGGGACTACACAGCAGTTCTTC
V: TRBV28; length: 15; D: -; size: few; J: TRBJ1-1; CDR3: CASSFEGGSNTEAFF; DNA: TGTGCCAGCAGTTTCGAGGGGGGATCCAACACTGAAGCTTTCTTT
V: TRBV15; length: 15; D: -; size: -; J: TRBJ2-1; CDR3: CATSRERASSNEQFF; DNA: TGTGCCACCAGCAGAGAACGGGCCAGTTCCAATGAGCAGTTCTTC
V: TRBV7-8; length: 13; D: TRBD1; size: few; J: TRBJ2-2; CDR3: CASSRQGSGELFF; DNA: TGTGCCAGCAGCAGACAGGGGTCCGGGGAGCTGTTTTTT
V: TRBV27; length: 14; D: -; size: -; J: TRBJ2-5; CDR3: CASSWGWGQETQYF; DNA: TGTGCCAGCAGTTGGGGGTGGGGCCAAGAGACCCAGTACTTC
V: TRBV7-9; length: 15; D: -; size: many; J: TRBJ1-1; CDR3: CASNAVEGMNTEAFF; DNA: TGTGCCAGTAATGCAGTTGAGGGAATGAACACTGAAGCTTTCTTT
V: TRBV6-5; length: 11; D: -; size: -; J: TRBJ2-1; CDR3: CASSYGGRKFF; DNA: TGTGCCAGCAGTTACGGGGGGAGAAAGTTCTTC
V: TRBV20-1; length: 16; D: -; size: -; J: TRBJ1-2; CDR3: CSARERGNSNPYGYTF; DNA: TGCAGTGCTAGAGAGAGGGGGAACTCAAACCCATATGGCTACACCTTC
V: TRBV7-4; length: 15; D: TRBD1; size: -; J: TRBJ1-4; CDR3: CASSSRDRGTEELFF; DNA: TGTGCCAGCAGCTCCCGGGACAGGGGGACTGAAGAACTGTTTTTT